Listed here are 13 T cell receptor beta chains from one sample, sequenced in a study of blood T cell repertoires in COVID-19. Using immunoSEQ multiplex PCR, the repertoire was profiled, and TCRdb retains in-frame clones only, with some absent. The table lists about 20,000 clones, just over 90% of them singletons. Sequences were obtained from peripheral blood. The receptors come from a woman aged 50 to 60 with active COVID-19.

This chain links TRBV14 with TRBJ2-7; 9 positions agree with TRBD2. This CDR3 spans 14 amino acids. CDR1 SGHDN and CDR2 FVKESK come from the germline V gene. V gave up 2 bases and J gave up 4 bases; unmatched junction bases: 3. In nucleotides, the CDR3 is TGTGCCAGCAGCCAAAACCTAGCGGGGTACGAGCAGTACTTC. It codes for CASSQNLAGYEQYF.

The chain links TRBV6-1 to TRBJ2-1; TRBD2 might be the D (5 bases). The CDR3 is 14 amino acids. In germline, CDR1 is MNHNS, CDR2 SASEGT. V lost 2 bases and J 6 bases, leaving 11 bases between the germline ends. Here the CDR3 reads CASSERLASNEQFF. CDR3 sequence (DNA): TGTGCCAGCAGTGAAAGGCTAGCCTCCAATGAGCAGTTCTTC.

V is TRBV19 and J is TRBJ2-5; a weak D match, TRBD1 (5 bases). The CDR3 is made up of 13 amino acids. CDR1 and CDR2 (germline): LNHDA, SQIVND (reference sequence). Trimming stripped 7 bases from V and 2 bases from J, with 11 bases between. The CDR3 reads CASNRQLQETQYF. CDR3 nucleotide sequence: TGTGCCAGTAACAGACAGCTTCAAGAGACCCAGTACTTC.

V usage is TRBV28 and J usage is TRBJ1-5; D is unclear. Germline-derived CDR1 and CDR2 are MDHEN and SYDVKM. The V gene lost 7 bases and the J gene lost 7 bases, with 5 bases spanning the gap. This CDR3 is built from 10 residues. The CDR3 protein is CASNGQPQHF. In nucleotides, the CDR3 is TGTGCCAGCAACGGGCAGCCCCAGCATTTT.

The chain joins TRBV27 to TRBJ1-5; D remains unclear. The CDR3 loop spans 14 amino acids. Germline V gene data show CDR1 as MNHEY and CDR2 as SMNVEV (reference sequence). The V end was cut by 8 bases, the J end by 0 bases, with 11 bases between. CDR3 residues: CASGLWGSNQPQHF. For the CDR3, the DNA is TGTGCCAGCGGACTGTGGGGTAGCAATCAGCCCCAGCATTTT.

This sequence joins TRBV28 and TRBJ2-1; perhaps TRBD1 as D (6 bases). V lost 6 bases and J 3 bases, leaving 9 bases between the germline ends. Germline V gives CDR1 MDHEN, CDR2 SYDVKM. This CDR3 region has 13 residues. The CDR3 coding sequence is TGTGCCAGCAGGGCACAGGGCTACAATGAGCAGTTCTTC. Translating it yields CASRAQGYNEQFF. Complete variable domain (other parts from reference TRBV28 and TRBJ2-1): DVKVTQSSRYLVKRTGEKVFLECVQDMDHENMFWYRQDPGLGLRLIYFSYDVKMKEKGDIPEGYSVSREKKERFSLILESASTNQTSMYLCASRAQGYNEQFFGPGTRLTVL.

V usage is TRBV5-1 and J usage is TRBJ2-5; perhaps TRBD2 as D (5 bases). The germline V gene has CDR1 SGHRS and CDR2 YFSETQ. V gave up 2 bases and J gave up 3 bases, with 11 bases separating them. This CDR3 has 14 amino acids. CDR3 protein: CASSLIGGEETQYF. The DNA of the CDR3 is TGCGCCAGCAGCTTAATCGGAGGAGAAGAGACCCAGTACTTC.

CDR3 sequence reads: CATSDPRQSSTDTQYF. The CDR3 region has the DNA TGTGCCACCAGTGACCCTCGACAGTCTAGCACAGATACGCAGTATTTT. The chain employs TRBV24-1 and TRBJ2-3; maybe TRBD1 (5 bases). The CDR3 sequence is 16 residues long. Trimming took off 4 bases at V and 0 bases at J, with 13 bases between the two ends. Per germline, CDR1 KGHDR and CDR2 SFDVKD.

As DNA, the CDR3 is TGTGCCAGCAGCTTGTCCAGGGTCTCTGGGGCCAACGTCCTGACTTTC. This encodes CASSLSRVSGANVLTF. The chain couples TRBV5-4 to TRBJ2-6, with D possibly being TRBD1 (5 bases). The V gene's germline CDR1 is SGHNT and CDR2 YYREEE (reference sequence). The CDR3 is 16 residues long. Trimming pared 1 base from V and 0 bases from J, leaving 8 bases between.

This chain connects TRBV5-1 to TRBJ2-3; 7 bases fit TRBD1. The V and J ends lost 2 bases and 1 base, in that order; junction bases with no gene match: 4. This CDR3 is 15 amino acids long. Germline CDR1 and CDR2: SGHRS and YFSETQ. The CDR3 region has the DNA TGCGCCAGCAGCTTCGCAGGGGGAGGCACAGATACGCAGTATTTT. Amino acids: CASSFAGGGTDTQYF.

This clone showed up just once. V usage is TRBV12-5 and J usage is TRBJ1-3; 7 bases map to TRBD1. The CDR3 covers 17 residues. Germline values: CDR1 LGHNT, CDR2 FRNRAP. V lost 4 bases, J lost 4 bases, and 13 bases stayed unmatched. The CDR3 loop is CASGSNVPGGAGNTIYF. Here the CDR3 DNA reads TGTGCTAGTGGTTCTAATGTCCCAGGGGGAGCGGGAAACACCATATATTTT.

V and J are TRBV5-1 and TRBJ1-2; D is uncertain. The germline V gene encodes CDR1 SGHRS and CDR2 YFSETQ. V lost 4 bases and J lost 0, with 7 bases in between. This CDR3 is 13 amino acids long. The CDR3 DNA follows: TGCGCCAGCAGCGTACAAGCTAACTATGGCTACACCTTC. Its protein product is CASSVQANYGYTF.

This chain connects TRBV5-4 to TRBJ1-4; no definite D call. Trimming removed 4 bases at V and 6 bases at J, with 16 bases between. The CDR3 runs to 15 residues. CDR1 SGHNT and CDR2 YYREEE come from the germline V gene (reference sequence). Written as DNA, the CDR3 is TGTGCCAGCAGCATAGACAACAGCGGAGATGAAAAACTGTTTTTT. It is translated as CASSIDNSGDEKLFF.